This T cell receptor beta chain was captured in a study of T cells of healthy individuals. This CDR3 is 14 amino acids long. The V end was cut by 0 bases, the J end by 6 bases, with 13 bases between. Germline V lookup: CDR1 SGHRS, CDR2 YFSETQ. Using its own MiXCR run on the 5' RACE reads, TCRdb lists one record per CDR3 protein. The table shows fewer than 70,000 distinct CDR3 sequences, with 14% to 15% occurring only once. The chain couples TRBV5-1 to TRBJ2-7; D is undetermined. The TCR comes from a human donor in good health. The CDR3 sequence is CASSLGAPTLEQYF. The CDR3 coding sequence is TGCGCCAGCAGCTTGGGGGCCCCCACACTCGAGCAGTACTTC.